The 26 T cell receptor beta chains reported below all come from one sample, sequenced in a study of cytomegalovirus exposure and HLA in healthy donors. Method: immunoSEQ multiplex PCR; TCRdb's copy keeps in-frame clones and lacks some. Among 110,000 to 150,000 clones listed, about 91% were seen once. Sequenced material: PBMCs. The origin of the receptors is a woman younger than 35 in good health and CMV-seropositive.

This rearrangement joins TRBV5-1 to TRBJ1-4, with TRBD1 matching 8 bases. Looked up from germline, CDR1 is SGHRS and CDR2 is YFSETQ. Germline trimming cut 4 bases from V and 10 bases from J; bases unmatched to any gene: 9. This CDR3 region has 14 residues. In DNA form, the CDR3 reads TGCGCCAGCAGCCTCGGACAGGGCCGCAGAAAACTGTTTTTT. Residues: CASSLGQGRRKLFF.

J is TRBJ1-4 and V is TRBV19, with 7 bases lining up with TRBD1. V was pared by 5 bases and J by 4 bases, with 4 bases of the junction left unmatched. The CDR3 has 14 amino acids. Germline values: CDR1 LNHDA, CDR2 SQIVND (reference sequence). CDR3 in amino acids: CASSGTAVNEKLFF. CDR3 nucleotides: TGTGCCAGTAGTGGGACAGCCGTTAATGAAAAACTGTTTTTT.

The chain carries TRBV6-1 and TRBJ2-3, with 10 nucleotides matching TRBD1. Germline CDR1 is MNHNS and CDR2 is SASEGT. The V and J ends lost 8 bases and 3 bases, in that order; junction bases with no gene match: 8. This CDR3 is 15 amino acids long. CDR3 bases: TGTGCCAGCGGGGGACAGGGGAGGGAGACAGATACGCAGTATTTT. This sequence encodes CASGGQGRETDTQYF.

The CDR3 region is CASSGGRVETGGAGNTIYF. The CDR3 DNA sequence: TGTGCCAGCAGTGGGGGTCGGGTAGAGACAGGGGGCGCAGGAAACACCATATATTTT. This chain links TRBV6-1 with TRBJ1-3, with 10 bases fitting TRBD1. The length of the CDR3 is 19 residues. V shed 4 bases and J 4 bases; nucleotides not matched to a gene: 16. Looked up from germline, CDR1 is MNHNS and CDR2 is SASEGT.

The rearrangement links TRBV7-3 to TRBJ2-7, with D unresolved. Germline V gene lookup returns CDR1 SGHTA and CDR2 FQGTGA. CDR3 length: 12 amino acids. V lost 6 bases and J 2 bases, leaving 8 bases between the germline ends. The CDR3 reads CASSRIAYEQYF. The CDR3 nucleotides are TGTGCCAGCAGTCGTATTGCCTACGAGCAGTACTTC.

This clone occurred once. The chain uses TRBV5-1 and TRBJ1-2; D uncertain. The CDR3 covers 17 residues. Germline assignment: CDR1 SGHRS and CDR2 YFSETQ. The V and J ends lost 3 bases and 2 bases respectively, with 20 bases between them. CDR3: CASSSLAEGKGNYGYTF. The CDR3 DNA reads as TGCGCCAGCAGCTCCCTGGCCGAGGGCAAAGGCAACTATGGCTACACCTTC.

DNA for the CDR3: TGTGCCAGCAGCTTAAAGGGAGCGGGGTACAATGAGCAGTTCTTC. This sequence encodes CASSLKGAGYNEQFF. The V and J genes are TRBV7-2 and TRBJ2-1, with TRBD2 identical over 7 bases. The ends lost 2 bases at V and 4 bases at J; junction bases unmatched: 5. The CDR3 has 15 amino acids. Per germline, CDR1 SGHTA and CDR2 FQGNSA.

J is TRBJ1-3 and V is TRBV2; 7 nucleotides agree with TRBD1. Germline CDR1 and CDR2: SNHLY and FYNNEI. The CDR3 extends over 15 amino acids. After removal of 5 bases from V and 2 bases from J, the junction contained 6 bases not matched to a gene. CDR3: CASSPTGIAGNTIYF. The CDR3 DNA is TGTGCCAGCAGTCCGACAGGGATAGCTGGAAACACCATATATTTT. The full variable domain, with the rest looked up from reference TRBV2 and TRBJ1-3, is EPEVTQTPSHQVTQMGQEVILRCVPISNHLYFYWYRQILGQKVEFLVSFYNNEISEKSEIFDDQFSVERPDGSNFTLKIRSTKLEDSAMYFCASSPTGIAGNTIYFGEGSWLTVV.

The chain links TRBV5-6 to TRBJ2-7; maybe TRBD2 (6 bases). Trimming shortened V by 3 bases and J by 8 bases, and 15 bases separated the two germline ends. Per the germline V gene, CDR1 is SGHDT and CDR2 is YYEEEE. This CDR3 region has 13 residues. This CDR3 is CASSYQGGYKQYF. DNA of the CDR3: TGTGCCAGCAGCTACCAGGGAGGTTACAAGCAGTACTTC.

The chain links TRBV10-2 to TRBJ1-5; 10 bases agree with TRBD1. V dropped 2 bases and J dropped 4; count of bases not matched to a gene: 2. The CDR3 length is 15 residues. CDR1 and CDR2 (germline): WSHSY, SAAADI. CDR3 residues: CASSEAGQGNQPQHF. The DNA of the CDR3 is TGCGCCAGCAGTGAGGCGGGACAGGGGAATCAGCCCCAGCATTTT.

The V gene is TRBV5-1, the J gene TRBJ2-3; tentative D call: TRBD1 (6 bases). Deletions cut 2 bases from V and 3 bases from J, with 13 bases between. CDR1 SGHRS and CDR2 YFSETQ come from the germline V gene. This CDR3 region has 15 residues. CDR3 coding DNA: TGCGCCAGCAGCTTACAGGGTCTTGGTACAGATACGCAGTATTTT. This translates into CASSLQGLGTDTQYF.

V gene TRBV5-1 combines with J gene TRBJ1-2; D is unclear. Germline V gene data show CDR1 as SGHRS and CDR2 as YFSETQ. The V end was cut by 0 bases, the J end by 6 bases, with 15 bases between. The CDR3 is made up of 15 amino acids. CDR3 nucleotide sequence: TGCGCCAGCAGCTTGGAAGGGTTAGCGGAGGATGGCTACACCTTC. Amino acid sequence: CASSLEGLAEDGYTF.

CDR3 sequence: CASRLQGACFYGYTF. The CDR3, as DNA: TGTGCCAGCAGGTTGCAGGGGGCTTGTTTCTATGGCTACACCTTC. This chain connects TRBV9 to TRBJ1-2; 8 nucleotides align to TRBD1. The CDR3 extends over 15 amino acids. The junction had 10 bases not matched to a gene; V was cut back by 5 bases and J by 4 bases. CDR1 SGDLS and CDR2 YYNGEE come from the germline V gene. The variable domain in full, with the rest retrieved from reference TRBV9 and TRBJ1-2, is DSGVTQTPKHLITATGQRVTLRCSPRSGDLSVYWYQQSLDQGLQFLIQYYNGEERAKGNILERFSAQQFPDLHSELNLSSLELGDSALYFCASRLQGACFYGYTFGSGTRLTVV.

A word on this clone: An end of the junction does not agree with germline; a read error may underlie this. This chain links TRBV7-2 with TRBJ2-2; 7 bases match TRBD1. There are 15 residues in the CDR3. CDR1 is SGHTA, CDR2 FQGNSA, per germline. CDR3 nucleotides: TGTGCAAGCAGCCGAGGGGGCTATTCCACCGGGGAGCTGTTTTTT. Translation: CASSRGGYSTGELFF.

This clone was found once. The rearrangement uses TRBV9 and TRBJ2-7, with 9 positions matching TRBD1. Trimming removed 4 bases from V and 2 bases from J; junction bases left unmatched: 4. Germline assignment: CDR1 SGDLS and CDR2 YYNGEE. This CDR3 is built from 14 residues. The CDR3 region is CASSRTGEPYEQYF. The CDR3 DNA reads TGTGCCAGCAGCAGGACAGGGGAGCCCTACGAGCAGTACTTC.

This chain joins TRBV9 and TRBJ2-2; D is possibly TRBD2 (6 bases). Germline CDR1 reads SGDLS; CDR2 reads YYNGEE. The CDR3 is made up of 14 amino acids. V was cut by 4 bases and J by 5 bases, with 12 bases left in between. The CDR3 DNA reads TGTGCCAGCAGCTCCCGCCGGGAGACCGGGGAGCTGTTTTTT. Its translation is CASSSRRETGELFF.

There are a few counts of this clone. V is TRBV10-2 and J is TRBJ2-5; no reliable D call. The CDR3 extends over 14 amino acids. Trimming removed 3 bases at V and 0 bases at J, with 8 bases between. Germline CDR1 is WSHSY and CDR2 is SAAADI. CDR3 nucleotide sequence: TGCGCCAGCAGTGACCCTATGTACCAAGAGACCCAGTACTTC. Its protein product is CASSDPMYQETQYF.

The chain uses TRBV28 and TRBJ1-4; maybe TRBD1 (5 bases). Per the germline V gene, CDR1 is MDHEN and CDR2 is SYDVKM. The CDR3 consists of 20 residues. Between the trimmed V and J ends, which lost 1 base and 0 bases, there was a span of 21 bases. In DNA, the CDR3 is TGTGCCAGCAGTTTATTTGTTCATACAGGCACCCCTGCAACTAATGAAAAACTGTTTTTT. It specifies CASSLFVHTGTPATNEKLFF.

This clone was observed a few times. J is TRBJ2-2 and V is TRBV30, with TRBD1 identical over 8 bases. CDR1 is GTSNPN and CDR2 is SVGIG in the germline V gene (reference sequence). The CDR3 has 15 amino acids. The trim removed 0 bases at V and 7 bases at J, leaving 7 bases unmatched. The CDR3 sequence: CAWSVGGQGYGELFF. CDR3 DNA sequence: TGTGCCTGGAGTGTAGGTGGACAGGGATACGGGGAGCTGTTTTTT.

The chain is built from TRBV5-5 and TRBJ1-6; TRBD1 is a possible D gene (5 bases). Germline CDR1 and CDR2: SGHKS and YYEKEE (reference sequence). Between the trimmed V and J ends, which lost 4 bases and 9 bases, there was a span of 14 bases. The CDR3 loop spans 14 amino acids. The CDR3 is CASSPPGVSSPLHF. In DNA form, the CDR3 reads TGTGCCAGCAGCCCCCCGGGGGTTAGTTCACCCCTCCACTTT.

This sequence joins TRBV2 and TRBJ1-3; perhaps TRBD1 as D (5 bases). The CDR3 totals 16 residues. Germline assignment: CDR1 SNHLY and CDR2 FYNNEI. The V end lost 4 bases, the J end lost 2 bases, and 15 bases lay between the germline ends. CDR3 in amino acids: CASSGLGGAPGNTIYF. The DNA for the CDR3 is TGTGCCAGCAGTGGTTTAGGAGGGGCTCCTGGAAACACCATATATTTT.

The rearrangement joins TRBV18 to TRBJ1-5, with D possibly being TRBD1 (6 bases). The germline CDR1 and CDR2 sequences are KGHSH and LQKENI. This CDR3 has 14 residues. V shed 5 bases and J shed 10 bases, with 18 bases lying between them. This chain's CDR3 is CASSTRTANSPQHF. The DNA for the CDR3 is TGTGCCAGCTCAACTAGGACAGCTAATAGCCCCCAGCATTTT.

This chain links TRBV5-1 with TRBJ1-3; 8 nucleotides align to TRBD1. After removal of 4 bases from V and 2 bases from J, the junction contained 5 bases not matched to a gene. Germline CDR1 is SGHRS and CDR2 is YFSETQ. The CDR3 covers 15 residues. DNA for the CDR3: TGCGCCAGCAGCGTTAAACAGGGGGCTGGAAACACCATATATTTT. Amino acids: CASSVKQGAGNTIYF.

The V call is TRBV7-8, the J call TRBJ1-5; no clear D gene. This CDR3 contains 16 residues. The V and J ends lost 7 bases and 0 bases respectively, with 16 bases between them. The germline V gene encodes CDR1 SGHVS and CDR2 FQNEAQ. CDR3 region: CASIRESRYSNQPQHF. DNA of the CDR3: TGTGCCAGCATCCGGGAATCGAGGTATAGCAATCAGCCCCAGCATTTT.

The V call is TRBV2, the J call TRBJ1-4; D gene ambiguous. CDR3 length: 14 amino acids. The germline gives CDR1 SNHLY, CDR2 FYNNEI. Between the trimmed V and J ends, which lost 6 bases and 0 bases, there was a span of 8 bases. CDR3 amino acids: CASSLRTTNEKLFF. The CDR3 region has the DNA TGTGCCAGCAGCCTCAGAACAACTAATGAAAAACTGTTTTTT.

The rearrangement uses TRBV7-9 and TRBJ1-2; D ambiguous. V dropped 1 base and J dropped 8 bases, with 8 bases sitting between them. This CDR3 is built from 12 residues. Germline CDR1 reads SEHNR; CDR2 reads FQNEAQ (reference sequence). DNA of the CDR3: TGTGCCAGCAGCTTAGGGTCGGGAGGCTACACCTTC. Residues: CASSLGSGGYTF. The whole variable domain, remainder taken from reference TRBV7-9 and TRBJ1-2, is DTGVSQNPRHKITKRGQNVTFRCDPISEHNRLYWYRQTLGQGPEFLTYFQNEAQLEKSRLLSDRFSAERPKGSFSTLEIQRTEQGDSAMYLCASSLGSGGYTFGSGTRLTVV.